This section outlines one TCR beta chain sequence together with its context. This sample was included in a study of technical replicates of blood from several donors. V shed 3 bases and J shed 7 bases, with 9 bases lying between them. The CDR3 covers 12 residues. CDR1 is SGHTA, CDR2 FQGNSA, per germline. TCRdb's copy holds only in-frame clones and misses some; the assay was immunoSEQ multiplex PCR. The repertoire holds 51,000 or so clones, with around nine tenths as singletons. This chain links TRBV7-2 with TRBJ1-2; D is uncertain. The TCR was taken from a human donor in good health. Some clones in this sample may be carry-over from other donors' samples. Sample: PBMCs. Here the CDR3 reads CASSFRETGYTF. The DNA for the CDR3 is TGTGCCAGCAGCTTCCGGGAAACTGGCTACACCTTC.